This passage covers 20 T cell receptor beta chains from one sample sequenced in a study of lymphopenia after photon versus proton radiotherapy. The protocol was immunoSEQ multiplex PCR, while the TCRdb copy is restricted to in-frame clones and leaves out a portion. The repertoire holds roughly 53,000 clones, with about 83% as singletons. The specimen was peripheral blood, collected from a patient treated with photon-based radiotherapy. Receptors originate from a man between 45 and 60 years old with gastric cancer.

This chain connects TRBV9 to TRBJ2-1; 7 bases line up with TRBD2. Germline V gene data show CDR1 as SGDLS and CDR2 as YYNGEE. Trimming took 3 bases from V and 3 from J; bases not matched to a gene: 6. The CDR3 contains 15 residues. CDR3 region: CASSAREAGYNEQFF. The CDR3 nucleotides read TGTGCCAGCAGCGCTCGGGAGGCCGGCTACAATGAGCAGTTCTTC.

This clone was seen a few times. CDR3 DNA sequence: TGTGCCAGCAGTTTAACCCCATTCTCCTACGAGCAGTACTTC. It yields the protein CASSLTPFSYEQYF. J is TRBJ2-7 and V is TRBV7-8; no clear D. The CDR3 is 14 amino acids. The germline V gene encodes CDR1 SGHVS and CDR2 FQNEAQ. The V end was cut by 6 bases, the J end by 0 bases, with 12 bases between.

V gene TRBV28 combines with J gene TRBJ2-3; D not resolved. Germline V lookup: CDR1 MDHEN, CDR2 SYDVKM. This CDR3 has 12 residues. V was trimmed by 6 bases and J by 5 bases, leaving 9 bases between them. The CDR3 bases are TGTGCCAGCAGAGAGACGGAAGATACGCAGTATTTT. Translation gives CASRETEDTQYF.

This chain uses TRBV28 with TRBJ2-2; possibly TRBD2 for D (6 bases). The CDR3 extends over 14 amino acids. In germline, CDR1 is MDHEN, CDR2 SYDVKM. Trimming shortened V by 5 bases and J by 3 bases, and 10 bases separated the two germline ends. CDR3 amino acids: CASSGGLYTGELFF. As DNA, the CDR3 is TGTGCCAGCAGTGGGGGGTTGTACACCGGGGAGCTGTTTTTT.

This clone was observed a handful of times. The V call is TRBV5-6, the J call TRBJ2-5, with D uncertain. CDR3 length: 14 residues. The V gene's germline CDR1 is SGHDT and CDR2 YYEEEE. V lost 1 base and J lost 0, with 7 bases in between. For the CDR3, the DNA is TGTGCCAGCAGCTTGCTTGGATACCAAGAGACCCAGTACTTC. Protein: CASSLLGYQETQYF.

The V and J genes are TRBV6-5 and TRBJ2-1; 7 bases line up with TRBD1. There are 12 residues in the CDR3. From germline, CDR1 is MNHEY and CDR2 SVGAGI. After removal of 5 bases from V and 10 bases from J, the junction contained 5 bases not matched to a gene. The CDR3 coding sequence is TGTGCCAGCAGTCGGACAGGCCGAGAGCAGTTCTTC. Its translation is CASSRTGREQFF.

V gene TRBV28 combines with J gene TRBJ2-5, with TRBD2 matching over 8 bases. The CDR3 totals 15 residues. V shed 3 bases and J 3 bases; nucleotides not matched to a gene: 6. Germline-derived CDR1 and CDR2 are MDHEN and SYDVKM. The CDR3 region is CASSFSSGEEETQYF. The CDR3 region has the DNA TGTGCCAGCAGTTTCAGTAGCGGGGAGGAAGAGACCCAGTACTTC.

V usage is TRBV28 and J usage is TRBJ1-5; D gene ambiguous. The CDR3 extends over 15 amino acids. V was pared by 1 base and J by 0 bases, with 7 bases between. Germline assignment: CDR1 MDHEN and CDR2 SYDVKM. In DNA form, the CDR3 reads TGTGCCAGCAGTTTATATGGGAATAGCAATCAGCCCCAGCATTTT. Encoded protein: CASSLYGNSNQPQHF. The full variable domain, in which reference TRBV28 and TRBJ1-5 provide the parts outside the CDR3, is DVKVTQSSRYLVKRTGEKVFLECVQDMDHENMFWYRQDPGLGLRLIYFSYDVKMKEKGDIPEGYSVSREKKERFSLILESASTNQTSMYLCASSLYGNSNQPQHFGDGTRLSIL.

J is TRBJ1-5 and V is TRBV5-6; 9 bases are shared with TRBD1. This CDR3 contains 17 residues. Germline V CDR1 and CDR2: SGHDT, YYEEEE. The V segment lost 4 bases and the J segment 0 bases; nucleotides outside the gene matches: 8. CDR3 amino acids: CASSTGQGNPSNQPQHF. The CDR3 DNA is TGTGCCAGCAGCACCGGACAGGGGAACCCTAGCAATCAGCCCCAGCATTTT.

The V gene is TRBV18, the J gene TRBJ2-3; D gene unclear. Germline V CDR1 and CDR2: KGHSH, LQKENI. The CDR3 is made up of 13 amino acids. Deletions cut 3 bases from V and 1 base from J, with 5 bases between. CDR3 sequence reads: CASSPIGTDTQYF. Here the CDR3 DNA reads TGTGCCAGCTCACCGATCGGCACAGATACGCAGTATTTT.

The rearrangement uses TRBV5-4 and TRBJ1-4; the match to TRBD1 covers 7 bases. The CDR3 is made up of 14 amino acids. After removal of 4 bases from V and 8 bases from J, the junction contained 8 bases not matched to a gene. CDR1 is SGHNT and CDR2 is YYREEE in the germline V gene (reference sequence). The DNA of the CDR3 is TGTGCCAGCAGCCCCGGGACAGTAGCCGAAAAACTGTTTTTT. This codes for CASSPGTVAEKLFF.

The chain is built from TRBV5-4 and TRBJ1-2; D might be TRBD1 (6 bases). Trimming pared 3 bases from V and 8 bases from J, leaving 17 bases between. CDR3 size: 14 residues. CDR1 is SGHNT, CDR2 YYREEE, per germline (reference sequence). The CDR3 region is CASSWGSGVEGYTF. CDR3 in DNA: TGTGCCAGCAGCTGGGGATCAGGGGTAGAGGGCTACACCTTC.

V gene TRBV29-1 combines with J gene TRBJ1-1, with D possibly TRBD1 on 5 matching bases. V was cut by 6 bases and J by 5 bases, with 13 bases left in between. The CDR3 loop spans 12 amino acids. CDR1 is SQVTM, CDR2 ANQGSEA, per germline. In DNA, the CDR3 is TGCAGCGTCCAGGGATGGGAAACTGAAGCTTTCTTT. Translated, it gives CSVQGWETEAFF.

The V call is TRBV19, the J call TRBJ2-7; maybe TRBD1 (6 bases). Germline CDR1 LNHDA, CDR2 SQIVND (reference sequence). This CDR3 spans 14 amino acids. The ends were cut back, 5 bases at V and 7 bases at J, with 18 bases in the middle. The CDR3 DNA follows: TGTGCCAGTAGTTCCGCCGGGACACAGAGGGAGCAGTACTTC. This sequence encodes CASSSAGTQREQYF. Combining the CDR3 with reference TRBV19 and TRBJ2-7 gives the whole variable domain DGGITQSPKYLFRKEGQNVTLSCEQNLNHDAMYWYRQDPGQGLRLIYYSQIVNDFQKGDIAEGYSVSREKKESFPLTVTSAQKNPTAFYLCASSSAGTQREQYFGPGTRLTVT.

The CDR3 loop is CASSIAGGEQFF. Here the CDR3 DNA reads TGTGCCAGTAGTATCGCAGGGGGAGAGCAGTTCTTC. The chain combines TRBV19 with TRBJ2-1, with 7 bases fitting TRBD1. CDR3 length equals 12 residues. The J segment lost 10 bases and the V segment lost 3 bases, leaving 3 bases of the junction unmatched. In germline, CDR1 is LNHDA, CDR2 SQIVND (reference sequence).

The DNA of the CDR3 is TGTGCCAGCAGCCCGGGCTCGAGGGCTGGAAACACCATATATTTT. It yields the protein CASSPGSRAGNTIYF. This chain uses TRBV6-6 with TRBJ1-3; D ambiguous. Germline lookup yields CDR1 MNHNY and CDR2 SVGAGI (reference sequence). The length of the CDR3 is 15 residues. The germline V and J ends were trimmed by 6 bases and 2 bases, with 14 bases remaining between them.

The chain combines TRBV18 with TRBJ1-5; D not resolved. Trimming pared 6 bases from V and 7 bases from J, leaving 13 bases between. Germline CDR1 is KGHSH and CDR2 is LQKENI. The CDR3 consists of 13 residues. The CDR3 DNA reads TGTGCCAGCTCCCCTTCCGCCAACCAGCCCCAGCATTTT. This translates into CASSPSANQPQHF.

There are a few counts of this clone. A read error may produce the germline difference seen at one junction end. This chain connects TRBV6-1 to TRBJ2-7; D perhaps matches TRBD2 (6 bases). Germline V gene data show CDR1 as MNHNS and CDR2 as SASEGT. The CDR3 extends over 12 amino acids. The CDR3 region has the DNA TGCAGCACCTCGGCGGGGCAGTCCGAGCAGTACTTC. This gives the protein CSTSAGQSEQYF.

This chain connects TRBV27 to TRBJ2-7; perhaps TRBD2 as D (5 bases). CDR3 length: 16 amino acids. Trimming left V 7 bases short and J 2 bases short, with 21 bases between. CDR1 is MNHEY and CDR2 is SMNVEV in the germline V gene (reference sequence). In nucleotides, the CDR3 is TGTGCCAGCACCCCCCTCCGCGAGGGTTTTACCTACGAGCAGTACTTC. Encoded protein: CASTPLREGFTYEQYF.

This chain uses TRBV5-1 with TRBJ2-1, with 14 bases that match TRBD2. CDR1 is SGHRS, CDR2 YFSETQ, per germline. This CDR3 is built from 16 residues. After removal of 0 bases from V and 6 bases from J, the junction contained 2 bases not matched to a gene. The CDR3 protein is CASSLAGTSGSNEQFF. DNA of the CDR3: TGCGCCAGCAGCTTGGCCGGGACTAGCGGGAGCAATGAGCAGTTCTTC.